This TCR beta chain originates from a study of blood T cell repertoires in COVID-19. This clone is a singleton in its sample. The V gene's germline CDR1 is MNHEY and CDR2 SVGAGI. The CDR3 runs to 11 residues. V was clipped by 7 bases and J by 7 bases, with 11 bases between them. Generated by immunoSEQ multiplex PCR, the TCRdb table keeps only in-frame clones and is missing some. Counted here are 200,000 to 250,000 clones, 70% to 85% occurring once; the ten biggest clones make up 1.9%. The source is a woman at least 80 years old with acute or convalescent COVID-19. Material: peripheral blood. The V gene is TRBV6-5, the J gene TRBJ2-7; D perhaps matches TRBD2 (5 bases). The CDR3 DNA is TGTGCCAGCACCGACACGGGGGAGCAGTACTTC. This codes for CASTDTGEQYF.